A selection of T cell receptor beta chains follows, all from one sample in a study of T cells in Graves' hyperthyroidism and ophthalmopathy. TCRdb used MiXCR to reprocess the multiplex PCR reads, holding one entry per CDR3 protein. The repertoire holds hundreds of thousands of distinct CDR3 sequences, with around 20% as singletons. Input material: blood. Source of these receptors: a woman aged 45-65 years with Graves' hyperthyroidism that later progressed to Graves' ophthalmopathy. The CDR3 runs from the conserved cysteine through the conserved F or W. The D gene is left open where the match is weak. Some rows have no size entry. The others give once, few or many, or a class for an expanded clone.

v_call,j_call,d_call,clone_size,cdr3_length,cdr3_nt,cdr3_aa
TRBV20-1,TRBJ2-7,TRBD2,-,14,TGCAGTGCGGTAGCGGGGGGGAACTCCTACGAGCAGTACTTC,CSAVAGGNSYEQYF
TRBV15,TRBJ1-1,-,few,15,TGTGCCACCAGCAGAGCGGAAACAGGGTTTTCTGAAGCTTTCTTT,CATSRAETGFSEAFF
TRBV7-2,TRBJ2-3,-,many,18,TGTGCCAGCAGCTTAACGTCATGGACTATTGCTAGCACAGATACGCAGTATTTT,CASSLTSWTIASTDTQYF
TRBV19,TRBJ1-5,TRBD1,-,14,TGTGCCAGTAGTCCACAGGGGGCGGAACAGCCCCAGCATTTT,CASSPQGAEQPQHF
TRBV18,TRBJ1-1,TRBD1,many,17,TGTGCCAGCTCACCCCTCGGACAGGGGGTTCGAAAGACTGAAGCTTTCTTT,CASSPLGQGVRKTEAFF
TRBV20-1,TRBJ2-3,-,-,12,TGCAGTGCTTCGGGCCTATCCCTCGGGCAGTATTTT,CSASGLSLGQYF
TRBV6-2/TRBV6-3,TRBJ2-1,TRBD1,-,16,TGTGCCAGCAGTTACTCGGGACAGGGGATATACAATGAGCAGTTCTTC,CASSYSGQGIYNEQFF
TRBV15,TRBJ1-2,TRBD1,-,14,TGTGCCACCAGCAGAGGGGGGACAGGGTTCGGCTACACCTTC,CATSRGGTGFGYTF
TRBV12-3/TRBV12-4,TRBJ1-5,-,many,15,TGTGCCAGCAGCCCACAGGGAAGAGTAGATCAGCCCCAGCATTTT,CASSPQGRVDQPQHF
TRBV19,TRBJ1-1,TRBD1,few,14,TGTGCCAGTAGTCCTCAAACAGGGGACACTGAAGCTTTCTTT,CASSPQTGDTEAFF
TRBV7-2,TRBJ2-5,-,-,13,TGTGCCAGCAGCTTAGCACAGGCAGAGACCCAGTACTTC,CASSLAQAETQYF
TRBV5-1,TRBJ1-6,TRBD1,-,15,TGCGCCAGCAGCCCGACAGGGTGGGCGACTTCACCCCTCCACTTT,CASSPTGWATSPLHF
TRBV14,TRBJ1-1,-,few,15,TGTGCCAGCAGCCTCCCCGGGCAGTTATACACTGAAGCTTTCTTT,CASSLPGQLYTEAFF
TRBV6-1,TRBJ2-6,-,-,16,TGTGCCAGCGGCAAGGGACTGCCCGCCGGGGCCAACGTCCTGACTTTC,CASGKGLPAGANVLTF
TRBV6-1,TRBJ1-2,-,-,15,TGTGCCAGCATGCGGACAGCTTGGGCTAACTATGGCTACACCTTC,CASMRTAWANYGYTF
TRBV10-3,TRBJ2-7,-,-,14,TGTGCCATCAGTGGGGGGACTTTCACCTACGAGCAGTACTTC,CAISGGTFTYEQYF
TRBV5-1,TRBJ1-2,TRBD1,many,16,TGCGCCAGCAGCTTGGTGATACAGGGGGATCGGTATGGCTACACCTTC,CASSLVIQGDRYGYTF
TRBV20-1,TRBJ2-2,-,-,13,TGCAGTGCCCTCTCCACGAACACCGGGGAGCTGTTTTTT,CSALSTNTGELFF
TRBV6-1,TRBJ1-3,-,once,14,TGTGCCAGCAGCATCGGGCAAGACAGAAACACCATATATTTT,CASSIGQDRNTIYF
TRBV9,TRBJ2-3,TRBD2,-,17,TGTGCCAGCAGCGCACCCTTAGCGGGGGGACGCACAGATACGCAGTATTTT,CASSAPLAGGRTDTQYF
TRBV7-9,TRBJ1-1,TRBD1,-,15,TGTGCCAGCAGCCAAACAGGGGGCCGGCGCACTGAAGCTTTCTTT,CASSQTGGRRTEAFF
TRBV6-1,TRBJ1-5,-,-,15,TGTGCCAGCAGGAGGGTTCAGGGGCGCAATCAGCCCCAGCATTTT,CASRRVQGRNQPQHF
TRBV9,TRBJ2-2,TRBD1,many,15,TGTGCCAGCAGCGCGACAGGGGTGAGGACCGGGGAGCTGTTTTTT,CASSATGVRTGELFF
TRBV7-9,TRBJ2-5,TRBD2,many,17,TGTGCCAGCAGCTCCACTCAGTATTCAGGGAGGGGAGAGACCCAGTACTTC,CASSSTQYSGRGETQYF
TRBV13,TRBJ2-7,-,many,14,TGTGCCAGCAGCTCCTCCGGACCATCCTACGAGCAGTACTTC,CASSSSGPSYEQYF
TRBV29-1,TRBJ2-7,-,-,12,TGCAGCGTTGAAGGAAACTACTACGAGCAGTACTTC,CSVEGNYYEQYF
TRBV12-3/TRBV12-4,TRBJ2-5,-,many,15,TGTGCCAGCAGCCGACGAGTGGGGGGAAGGGAGACCCAGTACTTC,CASSRRVGGRETQYF
TRBV11-2,TRBJ2-7,-,many,18,TGTGCCAGCAGCTTAGATAATTACCTTTCGGGAGTGGTCCTCGAGCAGTACTTC,CASSLDNYLSGVVLEQYF
TRBV2,TRBJ1-1,TRBD1,many,14,TGTGCCAGCCGCCAGGACAGGGGAAACACTGAAGCTTTCTTT,CASRQDRGNTEAFF
TRBV19,TRBJ1-5,-,few,15,TGTGCCAGTAGTATAGGGCAGGAGGTGGATCAGCCCCAGCATTTT,CASSIGQEVDQPQHF
TRBV3-1,TRBJ1-2,-,many,15,TGTGCCAGCAGCCAAGATCTCGGGGCCCCGTATGGCTACACCTTC,CASSQDLGAPYGYTF
TRBV28,TRBJ2-5,TRBD2,-,15,TGTGCCAGCAGCCAAGCGGGGACCTCAAGGGAGACCCAGTACTTC,CASSQAGTSRETQYF
TRBV12-3/TRBV12-4,TRBJ2-3,-,once,14,TGTGCCAGCAGTTTAGTCTCTCCAGGGGTGTCGCAGTATTTT,CASSLVSPGVSQYF
TRBV7-9,TRBJ2-3,-,few,15,TGTGCCAGCAGCTTGAGACTCGACTACACAGATACGCAGTATTTT,CASSLRLDYTDTQYF
TRBV3-1,TRBJ2-3,-,many,14,TGTGCCAGCAGCCAAGGGATTAGCACAGATACGCAGTATTTT,CASSQGISTDTQYF